The rows below give T cell receptor beta chains drawn from one sample of a study of blood T cell repertoires in COVID-19. The assay was immunoSEQ multiplex PCR, and TCRdb's table has in-frame clones only and misses some. The sample holds thousands of clones, about nine tenths seen once. The sequenced sample was peripheral blood. Source of these receptors: a man between 65 and 85 years old with active COVID-19. CDR3s include the opening cysteine and the closing phenylalanine or tryptophan. Fields, in order: clone size, V gene, J gene, D gene, CDR3 protein, CDR3 DNA. The D gene is left open where the match is weak. Size values are once, few and many counts, or a class for expanded clones, and some rows have none.

NA	TRBV9	TRBJ2-7	NA	CASSVDSATYEQYF	TGTGCCAGCAGCGTAGATAGCGCCACCTACGAGCAGTACTTC
NA	TRBV7-8	TRBJ2-7	TRBD2	CASSLGLAGSYEQYF	TGTGCCAGCAGCCTGGGACTAGCGGGTTCCTACGAGCAGTACTTC
NA	TRBV29-1	TRBJ1-4	NA	CSVEERHKALFF	TGCAGCGTTGAAGAGCGGCACAAGGCACTGTTTTTT
large	TRBV28	TRBJ2-5	NA	CASSLMADQETQYF	TGTGCCAGCAGTTTAATGGCAGACCAAGAGACCCAGTACTTC
NA	TRBV25-1	TRBJ2-1	NA	CASSPKGGWPSNEQFF	TGTGCCAGCAGTCCGAAGGGGGGGTGGCCCTCCAATGAGCAGTTCTTC
hyperexpanded	TRBV3-1/TRBV3-2	TRBJ1-4	NA	CASSQDGDHPNEKLFF	TGTGCCAGCAGCCAAGATGGAGACCACCCTAATGAAAAACTGTTTTTT
NA	TRBV25-1	TRBJ1-1	TRBD1	CASSDYRGGTEAFF	TGTGCCAGCAGTGATTACAGGGGTGGCACTGAAGCTTTCTTT
NA	TRBV9	TRBJ1-4	NA	CASSPSWGVSEKLFF	TGTGCCAGCAGCCCAAGTTGGGGGGTATCTGAAAAACTGTTTTTT
NA	TRBV6-5	TRBJ2-7	NA	CASSRAGAYEQYF	TGTGCCAGCAGTAGGGCAGGGGCCTACGAGCAGTACTTC
NA	TRBV7-2	TRBJ2-3	TRBD2	CASSGGGLAGDTQYF	TGTGCCAGCAGCGGAGGGGGACTAGCGGGAGATACGCAGTATTTT
NA	TRBV6-5	TRBJ2-7	TRBD1	CASSYRDRGYEQYF	TGTGCCAGCAGTTACCGGGACAGGGGCTACGAGCAGTACTTC
NA	TRBV19	TRBJ2-3	TRBD2	CASRVTSGSGTDTQYF	TGTGCCAGTAGGGTGACTAGCGGGAGCGGCACAGATACGCAGTATTTT
NA	TRBV7-2	TRBJ2-7	NA	CASSLGQASYEQYF	TGTGCCAGCAGCTTAGGACAGGCATCCTACGAGCAGTACTTC
NA	TRBV10-3	TRBJ2-1	NA	CAISDPSYNEQFF	TGTGCCATCAGTGACCCATCCTACAATGAGCAGTTCTTC
NA	TRBV2	TRBJ1-3	NA	CASSEGPGAGNTIYF	TGTGCCAGCAGTGAAGGTCCAGGGGCAGGAAACACCATATATTTT
NA	TRBV6-5	TRBJ2-1	TRBD2	CASRPTSGRFNEQFF	TGTGCCAGCAGACCCACTAGCGGGAGGTTTAATGAGCAGTTCTTC
NA	TRBV29-1	TRBJ2-7	NA	CSVEGGQSYEQYF	TGCAGCGTTGAAGGCGGCCAGTCCTACGAGCAGTACTTC
once	TRBV5-6	TRBJ2-7	NA	CASSLPTYIPYEQYF	TGTGCCAGCAGCCTCCCGACTTATATCCCCTACGAGCAGTACTTC
NA	TRBV5-6	TRBJ2-1	TRBD2	CASSPLGTSGHNEQFF	TGTGCCAGCAGCCCCCTAGGGACTAGCGGACACAATGAGCAGTTCTTC
few	TRBV4-2	TRBJ1-2	TRBD1	CASSQDRGHPYGYTF	TGTGCCAGCAGCCAAGACAGGGGGCACCCCTATGGCTACACCTTC